These T cell receptor beta chains were read from a single sample in a study of CD8 T cells in ankylosing spondylitis. TCRdb independently ran MiXCR on the 5' RACE reads; one entry per CDR3 protein. The table lists 100,000 to 150,000 distinct CDR3 sequences, 17% of them singletons, with approximately 30% in the top ten. Sequenced material: blood, either unsorted or a sorted T cell fraction (not recorded which). These TCRs come from a male donor with ankylosing spondylitis. Each CDR3 is given with its conserved first and last residue. Fields, in order: clone size, J gene, V gene, D gene, CDR3 DNA, CDR3 protein. A D gene is named only where the DNA matches it firmly. Clone sizes are given selectively: once, few, many, or a class where the clone is expanded.

size: many
J: TRBJ1-2
V: TRBV5-1
D: .
DNA: TGCGCCAGCAGCTTCGCCGACAGTAGGGACTATGGCTACACCTTC
CDR3: CASSFADSRDYGYTF

size: many
J: TRBJ2-7
V: TRBV5-1
D: TRBD2
DNA: TGCGCCAGTCGAACGGGACTAGCGGACCTTCGGAACGAGCAGTACTTC
CDR3: CASRTGLADLRNEQYF

size: .
J: TRBJ2-2
V: TRBV4-1
D: TRBD1
DNA: TGCGCCAGCAGCCTTAGACAGGGGGTCGGCGGGGAGCTGTTTTTT
CDR3: CASSLRQGVGGELFF

size: few
J: TRBJ2-5
V: TRBV5-1
D: .
DNA: TGCGCCAGCAGCTTTTTTGGGGGGGGGACACAAGAGACCCAGTACTTC
CDR3: CASSFFGGGTQETQYF

size: .
J: TRBJ2-1
V: TRBV20-1
D: .
DNA: TGCAGTGCTAGCCCAAAGGGACCGGGACGAAATGAGCAGTTCTTC
CDR3: CSASPKGPGRNEQFF

size: many
J: TRBJ2-1
V: TRBV20-1
D: TRBD2
DNA: TGCAGTGCTAGGGGACTAGCGGAGCACAATGAGCAGTTCTTC
CDR3: CSARGLAEHNEQFF

size: few
J: TRBJ1-5
V: TRBV7-9
D: TRBD1
DNA: TGTGCCAGCAGCTTACCGGGACAGGGAGATCAGCCCCAGCATTTT
CDR3: CASSLPGQGDQPQHF

size: few
J: TRBJ2-2
V: TRBV7-2
D: .
DNA: TGTGCTTTCTGGGGCGGTGACGGGACCGGGGAGCTGTTTTTT
CDR3: CAFWGGDGTGELFF

size: .
J: TRBJ2-2
V: TRBV28
D: .
DNA: TGTGCCAGCAGTGAGCGACACACGAACACCGGGGAGCTGTTTTTT
CDR3: CASSERHTNTGELFF

size: .
J: TRBJ2-1
V: TRBV7-3
D: .
DNA: TGTGCCAGCAGCTTAACTAGCAGCGATGAGCAGTTCTTC
CDR3: CASSLTSSDEQFF

size: few
J: TRBJ1-3
V: TRBV12-3/TRBV12-4
D: .
DNA: TGTGCCAGCAGTGCAGCGTATTCTGGAAACACCATATATTTT
CDR3: CASSAAYSGNTIYF

size: few
J: TRBJ1-1
V: TRBV6-1
D: .
DNA: TGTGCCAGCAGTGAATTCGGGGGCGCGAACACTGAAGCTTTCTTT
CDR3: CASSEFGGANTEAFF

size: .
J: TRBJ2-3
V: TRBV7-9
D: TRBD1
DNA: TGTGCCAGCAGTTGGACAGGGGAGACAGATACGCAGTATTTT
CDR3: CASSWTGETDTQYF

size: .
J: TRBJ2-7
V: TRBV28
D: TRBD1
DNA: TGTGCCAGCAGAGATAGGACAGGGGGGGCTTCCGAGCAGTACTTC
CDR3: CASRDRTGGASEQYF

size: few
J: TRBJ2-1
V: TRBV9
D: .
DNA: TGTGCCAGCAGCCCGAGCGCGACTGGCAACAATGAGCAGTTCTTC
CDR3: CASSPSATGNNEQFF

size: .
J: TRBJ2-2
V: TRBV7-3
D: TRBD2
DNA: TGTGCCAGCAGCCCACGGACTAGCGGGAGGGCCGGGGTATTCGCCGGGGAGCTGTTTTTT
CDR3: CASSPRTSGRAGVFAGELFF

size: .
J: TRBJ2-2
V: TRBV27
D: TRBD2
DNA: TGTGCCAGCAGGAGGGGACTAGCGGGAGCCGGGGAGCTGTTTTTT
CDR3: CASRRGLAGAGELFF

size: .
J: TRBJ2-5
V: TRBV27
D: .
DNA: TGTGCCAGCAGTTTATTGCCGGGTTCGAGGGAGACCCAGTACTTC
CDR3: CASSLLPGSRETQYF

size: few
J: TRBJ2-1
V: TRBV7-8
D: .
DNA: TGTGCCAGCAGCTTAATGGCCAGCTCCTACAATGAGCAGTTCTTC
CDR3: CASSLMASSYNEQFF

size: few
J: TRBJ2-7
V: TRBV27
D: TRBD1
DNA: TGTGCCAGCAGTTTATGGGTGGGACAGGGGAATCACGAGCAGTACTTC
CDR3: CASSLWVGQGNHEQYF

size: .
J: TRBJ2-3
V: TRBV12-3/TRBV12-4
D: TRBD1
DNA: TGTGCCAGCAGCTCGACAGGGCGGAGTACGCAGTATTTT
CDR3: CASSSTGRSTQYF

size: .
J: TRBJ2-7
V: TRBV21-1
D: .
DNA: TGTGCCAGCAGCATCCGTGGGACTAGCGTAACCTACGAGCAGTACTTC
CDR3: CASSIRGTSVTYEQYF

size: .
J: TRBJ2-5
V: TRBV27
D: .
DNA: TGTGCCAGCAGTTTATCGCAGTCAGGGGGAGGGTCCCAGTACTTC
CDR3: CASSLSQSGGGSQYF

size: many
J: TRBJ1-1
V: TRBV7-9
D: .
DNA: TGTGCCAGCAGCTTAGCAGGGGGAGATGGATACACTGAAGCTTTCTTT
CDR3: CASSLAGGDGYTEAFF

size: .
J: TRBJ1-1
V: TRBV6-5
D: .
DNA: TGTGCCAGCAGTTACTCGGCGGGACGGAACACTGAAGCTTTCTTT
CDR3: CASSYSAGRNTEAFF

size: .
J: TRBJ2-1
V: TRBV6-5
D: .
DNA: TGTGCCAGCAGTTACGTAGGGTCTAGCGTTTTGATAGACAATGAGCAGTTCTTC
CDR3: CASSYVGSSVLIDNEQFF

size: few
J: TRBJ2-7
V: TRBV12-3/TRBV12-4
D: .
DNA: TGTGCCAGCAGTACAAGCTACTACGAGCAGTACTTC
CDR3: CASSTSYYEQYF

size: few
J: TRBJ2-7
V: TRBV12-3/TRBV12-4
D: .
DNA: TGTGCCAGCAGTTTATTGGGCACGGAAGGCGAGCAGTACTTC
CDR3: CASSLLGTEGEQYF

size: .
J: TRBJ2-1
V: TRBV11-2
D: .
DNA: TGTGCCAGCAGCTCTTCCGGGACCTATAGGTACAATGAGCAGTTCTTC
CDR3: CASSSSGTYRYNEQFF

size: .
J: TRBJ2-7
V: TRBV5-1
D: .
DNA: TGCGCCAGCAGCTTGGTTACAGGACCTACCTACGAGCAGTACTTC
CDR3: CASSLVTGPTYEQYF

size: few
J: TRBJ2-3
V: TRBV9
D: .
DNA: TGTGCCAGCAGCAATCCTACACGGGGTCAGGTTACAGATACGCAGTATTTT
CDR3: CASSNPTRGQVTDTQYF

size: .
J: TRBJ2-2
V: TRBV11-1
D: .
DNA: TGTGCCAGCAGCTATCCCCTTTTGAGCGACGGATTCACCGGGGAGCTGTTTTTT
CDR3: CASSYPLLSDGFTGELFF

size: few
J: TRBJ1-2
V: TRBV12-3/TRBV12-4
D: .
DNA: TGTGCCAGCAGCCTCCCAGCTAACTATGGCTACACCTTC
CDR3: CASSLPANYGYTF

size: .
J: TRBJ2-3
V: TRBV10-3
D: TRBD2
DNA: TGTGCCATCAGTATAGCGGGAGATAAACGCGCAGATACGCAGTATTTT
CDR3: CAISIAGDKRADTQYF

size: few
J: TRBJ1-5
V: TRBV5-1
D: TRBD1
DNA: TGCGCCAGCAGGTTGGGACAGGGGCACAATCAGCCCCAGCATTTT
CDR3: CASRLGQGHNQPQHF

size: .
J: TRBJ2-2
V: TRBV4-3
D: .
DNA: TGCGCCAGCAGCCCCACGATTCTAGCCACCGGGGAGCTGTTTTTT
CDR3: CASSPTILATGELFF

size: many
J: TRBJ2-5
V: TRBV25-1
D: .
DNA: TGTGCCAGCAGTGACCGCGGATCGCAAGAGACCCAGTACTTC
CDR3: CASSDRGSQETQYF

size: .
J: TRBJ2-7
V: TRBV5-8
D: .
DNA: TGTGCCAGCAGCCAGATGAATACGGGACGCCCCTTC
CDR3: CASSQMNTGRPF

size: few
J: TRBJ2-7
V: TRBV11-2
D: .
DNA: TGTGCCAGCAGCTCCGGGGTCAGCTACGAGCAGTACTTC
CDR3: CASSSGVSYEQYF

size: few
J: TRBJ2-1
V: TRBV20-1
D: TRBD2
DNA: TGCAGTGCTAGAGATAGGGCGGGAGCGTTTTACAATGAGCAGTTCTTC
CDR3: CSARDRAGAFYNEQFF

size: .
J: TRBJ2-3
V: TRBV27
D: .
DNA: TGTGCCAGCACCAAAGCGGATACGCAGTATTTT
CDR3: CASTKADTQYF

size: many
J: TRBJ2-7
V: TRBV4-2
D: TRBD1
DNA: TGTGCCAGCAGCCAAGGTCCCCAGGGGGCCTACGAGCAGTACTTC
CDR3: CASSQGPQGAYEQYF

size: .
J: TRBJ1-1
V: TRBV27
D: .
DNA: TGTGCCAGCAGTTGGACCGGGAGGACTGAAGCTTTCTTT
CDR3: CASSWTGRTEAFF

size: few
J: TRBJ1-1
V: TRBV12-3/TRBV12-4
D: .
DNA: TGTGCCAGCAGTTTAGGTTACAGGGTTCCCACTGAAGCTTTCTTT
CDR3: CASSLGYRVPTEAFF

size: few
J: TRBJ2-1
V: TRBV13
D: .
DNA: TGTGCCAGCAGAGACAGGTCCAATGAGCAGTTCTTC
CDR3: CASRDRSNEQFF

size: .
J: TRBJ2-3
V: TRBV6-5
D: .
DNA: TGTGCCAGCAGTTACGGCACGACTAGCACAGATACGCAGTATTTT
CDR3: CASSYGTTSTDTQYF